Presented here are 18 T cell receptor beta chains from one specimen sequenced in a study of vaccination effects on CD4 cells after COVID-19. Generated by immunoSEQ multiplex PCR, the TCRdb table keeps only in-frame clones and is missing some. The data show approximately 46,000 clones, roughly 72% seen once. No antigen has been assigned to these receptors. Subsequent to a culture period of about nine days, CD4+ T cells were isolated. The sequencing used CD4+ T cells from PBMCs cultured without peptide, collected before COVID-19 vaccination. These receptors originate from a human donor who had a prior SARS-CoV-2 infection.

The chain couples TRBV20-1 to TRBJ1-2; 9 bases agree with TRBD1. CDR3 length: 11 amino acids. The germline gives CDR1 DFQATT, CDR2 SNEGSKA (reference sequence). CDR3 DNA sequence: TGCAGGGGGACAGGGCCCTATGGCTACACCTTC. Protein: CRGTGPYGYTF.

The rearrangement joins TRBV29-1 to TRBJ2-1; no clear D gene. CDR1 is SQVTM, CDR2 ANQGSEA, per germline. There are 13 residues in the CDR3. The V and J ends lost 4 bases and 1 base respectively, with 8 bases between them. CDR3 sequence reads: CSVAFSSYNEQFF. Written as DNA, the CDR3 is TGCAGCGTTGCATTTTCGTCCTACAATGAGCAGTTCTTC.

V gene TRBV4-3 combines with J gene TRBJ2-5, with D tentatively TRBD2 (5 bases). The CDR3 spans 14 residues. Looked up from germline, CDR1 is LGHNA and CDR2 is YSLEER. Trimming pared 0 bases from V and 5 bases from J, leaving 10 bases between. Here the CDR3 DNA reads TGCGCCAGCAGCCAAGAGGTAGCGCTGGAGACCCAGTACTTC. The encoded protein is CASSQEVALETQYF.

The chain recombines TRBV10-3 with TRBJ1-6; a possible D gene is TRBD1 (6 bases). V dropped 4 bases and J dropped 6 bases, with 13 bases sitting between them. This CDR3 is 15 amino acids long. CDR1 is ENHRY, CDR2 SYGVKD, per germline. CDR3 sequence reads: CAISGEQGGNSPLHF. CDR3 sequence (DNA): TGTGCCATCAGTGGTGAACAGGGTGGTAATTCACCCCTCCACTTT.

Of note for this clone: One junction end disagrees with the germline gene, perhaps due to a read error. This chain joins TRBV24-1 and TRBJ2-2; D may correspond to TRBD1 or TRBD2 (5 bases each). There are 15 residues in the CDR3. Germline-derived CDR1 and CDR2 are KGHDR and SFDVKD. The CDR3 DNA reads TGTGCCACCCGTGATGGGGGAGCCAACACCGGGGAGCTGTTTTTT. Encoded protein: CATRDGGANTGELFF.

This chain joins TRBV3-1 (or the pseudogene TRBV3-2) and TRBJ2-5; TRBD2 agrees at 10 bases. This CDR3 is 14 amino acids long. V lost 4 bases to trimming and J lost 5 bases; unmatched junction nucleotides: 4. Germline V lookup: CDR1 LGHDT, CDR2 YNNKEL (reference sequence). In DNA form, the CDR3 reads TGTGCCAGCAGCCTAGCGGGGGGTGGTGAGACCCAGTACTTC. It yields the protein CASSLAGGGETQYF.

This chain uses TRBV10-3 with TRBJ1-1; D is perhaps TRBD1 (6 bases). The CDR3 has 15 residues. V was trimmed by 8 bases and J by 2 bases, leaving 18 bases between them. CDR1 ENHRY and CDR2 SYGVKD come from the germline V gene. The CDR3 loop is CAIGSGASRNTEAFF. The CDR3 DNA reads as TGTGCCATCGGGTCAGGGGCGAGTCGCAACACTGAAGCTTTCTTT.

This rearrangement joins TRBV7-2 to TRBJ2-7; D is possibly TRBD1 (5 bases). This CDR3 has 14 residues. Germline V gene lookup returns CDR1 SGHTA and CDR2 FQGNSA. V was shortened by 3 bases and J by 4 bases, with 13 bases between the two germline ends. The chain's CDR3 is CASSLVWQGYEQYF. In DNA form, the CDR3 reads TGTGCCAGCAGCTTGGTCTGGCAGGGTTACGAGCAGTACTTC. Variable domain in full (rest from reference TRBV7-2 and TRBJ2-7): GAGVSQSPSNKVTEKGKDVELRCDPISGHTALYWYRQSLGQGLEFLIYFQGNSAPDKSGLPSDRFSAERTGGSVSTLTIQRTQQEDSAVYLCASSLVWQGYEQYFGPGTRLTVT.

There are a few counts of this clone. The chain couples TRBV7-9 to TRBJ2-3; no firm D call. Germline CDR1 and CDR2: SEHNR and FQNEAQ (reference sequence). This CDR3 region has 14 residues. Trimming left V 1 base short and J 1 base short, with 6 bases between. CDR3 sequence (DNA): TGTGCCAGCAGCTTAGTTCAAGGCACAGATACGCAGTATTTT. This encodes CASSLVQGTDTQYF.

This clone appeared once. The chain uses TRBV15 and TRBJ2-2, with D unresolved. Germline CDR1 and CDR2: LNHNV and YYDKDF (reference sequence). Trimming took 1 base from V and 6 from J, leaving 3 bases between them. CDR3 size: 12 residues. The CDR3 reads CATSRVPGELFF. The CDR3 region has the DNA TGTGCCACCAGCAGAGTTCCCGGGGAGCTGTTTTTT.

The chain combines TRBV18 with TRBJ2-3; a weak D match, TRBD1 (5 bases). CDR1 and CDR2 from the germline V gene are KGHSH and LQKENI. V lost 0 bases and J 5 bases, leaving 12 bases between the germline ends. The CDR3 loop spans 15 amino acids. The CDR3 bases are TGTGCCAGCTCACCACCTCTGGACAATCGAGATACGCAGTATTTT. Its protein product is CASSPPLDNRDTQYF.

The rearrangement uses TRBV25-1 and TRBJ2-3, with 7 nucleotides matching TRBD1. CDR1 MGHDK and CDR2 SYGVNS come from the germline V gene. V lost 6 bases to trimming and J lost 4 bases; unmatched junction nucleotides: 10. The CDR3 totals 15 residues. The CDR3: CASSHYRGTSDTQYF. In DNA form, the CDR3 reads TGTGCCAGCAGCCACTACAGGGGTACATCAGATACGCAGTATTTT.

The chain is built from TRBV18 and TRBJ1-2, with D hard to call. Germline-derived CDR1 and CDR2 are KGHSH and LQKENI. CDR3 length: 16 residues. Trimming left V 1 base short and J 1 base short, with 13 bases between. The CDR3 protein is CASSPLVRGDNYGYTF. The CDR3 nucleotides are TGTGCCAGCTCACCACTAGTCCGGGGAGATAACTATGGCTACACCTTC. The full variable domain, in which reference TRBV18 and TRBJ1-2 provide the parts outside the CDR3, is NAGVMQNPRHLVRRRGQEARLRCSPMKGHSHVYWYRQLPEEGLKFMVYLQKENIIDESGMPKERFSAEFPKEGPSILRIQQVVRGDSAAYFCASSPLVRGDNYGYTFGSGTRLTVV.

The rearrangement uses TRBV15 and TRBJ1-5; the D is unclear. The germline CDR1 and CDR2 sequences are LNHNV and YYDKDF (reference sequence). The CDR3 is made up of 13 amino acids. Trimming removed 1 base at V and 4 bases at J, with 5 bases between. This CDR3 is CATSRGRNQPQHF. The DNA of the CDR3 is TGTGCCACCAGCAGAGGGCGGAATCAGCCCCAGCATTTT.

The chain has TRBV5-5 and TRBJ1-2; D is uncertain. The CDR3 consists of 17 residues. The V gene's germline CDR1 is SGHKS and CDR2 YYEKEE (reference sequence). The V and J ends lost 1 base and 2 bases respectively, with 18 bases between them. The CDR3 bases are TGTGCCAGCAGCTTGCGAATTCGGGCTGAGCGGAACTATGGCTACACCTTC. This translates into CASSLRIRAERNYGYTF.

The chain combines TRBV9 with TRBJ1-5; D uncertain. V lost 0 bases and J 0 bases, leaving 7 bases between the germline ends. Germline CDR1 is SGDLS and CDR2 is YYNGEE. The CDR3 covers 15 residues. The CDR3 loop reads CASSVAGSSNQPQHF. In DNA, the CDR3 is TGTGCCAGCAGCGTAGCAGGTAGTAGCAATCAGCCCCAGCATTTT.

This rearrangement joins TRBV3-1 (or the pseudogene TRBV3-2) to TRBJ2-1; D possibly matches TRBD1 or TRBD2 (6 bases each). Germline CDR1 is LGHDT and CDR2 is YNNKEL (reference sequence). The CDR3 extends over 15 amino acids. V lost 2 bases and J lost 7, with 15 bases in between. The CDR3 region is CASSQWVEGGNEQFF. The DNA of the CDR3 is TGTGCCAGCAGCCAATGGGTGGAAGGGGGGAATGAGCAGTTCTTC.

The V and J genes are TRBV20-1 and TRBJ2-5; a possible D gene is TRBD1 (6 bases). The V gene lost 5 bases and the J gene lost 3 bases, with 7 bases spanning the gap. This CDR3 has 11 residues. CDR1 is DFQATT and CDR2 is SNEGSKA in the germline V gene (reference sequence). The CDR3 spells CSAYREETQYF. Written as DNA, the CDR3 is TGCAGTGCTTACAGGGAAGAGACCCAGTACTTC.